Sequencing of this TCR beta chain was carried out in a study of T cell responses to AZD1222 COVID-19 vaccine. About the research overall: It was second doses at about 4 or about 12 weeks that were pooled.

Study-wide results and limits: Donors were largely white British and mainly female; clonal diversity was possibly underestimated. Repertoires were obtained only post-peak T cell response. Across spike, vaccine-associated CD4 TCRs were found, dominant at 160-218 and 743-854.

TCRdb's copy holds only in-frame clones and misses some; the assay was immunoSEQ multiplex PCR. The sample lists 95,000 to 100,000 clones; roughly 87% were seen once. Note on this clone: Its specificity is unknown.

Trimming took off 0 bases at V and 0 bases at J, with 12 bases between the two ends. Germline values: CDR1 SGHRS, CDR2 YFSETQ. CDR3 length: 16 residues. This sequence originates from an adult in good health. The V gene is TRBV5-1, the J gene TRBJ2-5; D gene ambiguous. The sequencing here drew on peripheral blood, taken on day 0 of AZD1222 vaccination. The CDR3 sequence: CASSLGWSTYQETQYF. The CDR3 bases are TGCGCCAGCAGCTTGGGATGGTCTACTTACCAAGAGACCCAGTACTTC.